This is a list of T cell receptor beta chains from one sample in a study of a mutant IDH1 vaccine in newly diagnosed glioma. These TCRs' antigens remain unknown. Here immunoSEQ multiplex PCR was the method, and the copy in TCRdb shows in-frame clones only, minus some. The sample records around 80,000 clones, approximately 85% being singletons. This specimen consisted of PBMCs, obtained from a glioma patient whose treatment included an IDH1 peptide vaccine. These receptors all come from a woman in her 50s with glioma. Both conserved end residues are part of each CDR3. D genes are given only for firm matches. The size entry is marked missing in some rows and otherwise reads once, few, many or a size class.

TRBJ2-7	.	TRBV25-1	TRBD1	TGTGCCAGCAGCCGAGGGACAGGGTCCGTGGGCGAGCAGTACTTC	CASSRGTGSVGEQYF
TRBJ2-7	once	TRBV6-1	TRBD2	TGTGCCAGCAGAAGGCCTAGCGGGAGAAACGAGCAGTACTTC	CASRRPSGRNEQYF
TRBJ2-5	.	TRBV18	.	TGTGCCAGCTCCCCCGGGGAACAAGAGACCCAGTACTTC	CASSPGEQETQYF
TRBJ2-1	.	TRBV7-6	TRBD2	TGTGCCAGCAGCGGACGACTAGCGGGAGGGATTGAGCAGTTCTTC	CASSGRLAGGIEQFF
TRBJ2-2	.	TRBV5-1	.	TGCGCCAGCAGCTCCAGCCCCGTAGCGGTAAACACCGGGGAGCTGTTTTTT	CASSSSPVAVNTGELFF
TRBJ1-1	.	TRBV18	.	TGTGCCAGCTCACCGGCCCTTGGAGGCAGGAACACTGAAGCTTTCTTT	CASSPALGGRNTEAFF
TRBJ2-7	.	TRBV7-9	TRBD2	TGTGCCAGCAGCTACGGACTAGCGGACTCCTACGAGCAGTACTTC	CASSYGLADSYEQYF
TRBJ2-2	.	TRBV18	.	TGTGCCAGCTCACCACCCTCTCAGGGGACTACCGGGGAGCTGTTTTTT	CASSPPSQGTTGELFF
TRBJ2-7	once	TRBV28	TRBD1	TGTGTTACAACGTCCCCCGGACAGGGAAGTGTCGAGCAGTACTTC	CVTTSPGQGSVEQYF
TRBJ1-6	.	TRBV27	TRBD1	TGTGCCAGCAGTGCTCCGGGACAGGGGGCAAGTTCACCCCTCCACTTT	CASSAPGQGASSPLHF
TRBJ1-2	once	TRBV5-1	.	TGCGCCAGCAGAAACGACAACGGTAACTATGGCTACACCTTC	CASRNDNGNYGYTF
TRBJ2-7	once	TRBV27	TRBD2	TGTGCCAGCCGGAAGGACGGACTAGCGGAGAGGGAGCAGTACTTC	CASRKDGLAEREQYF
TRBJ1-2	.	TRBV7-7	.	TGTGCTAGCAGCCCCTATGGCTACACCTTC	CASSPYGYTF
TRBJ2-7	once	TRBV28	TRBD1	TGTGCCAGCAGTCCCCTCCACAGGGGAGTTAGCGAGCAGTACTTC	CASSPLHRGVSEQYF
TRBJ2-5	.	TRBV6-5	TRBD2	TGTGCCAGCAGGTATAGCGGGTACCAAGAGACCCAGTACTTC	CASRYSGYQETQYF
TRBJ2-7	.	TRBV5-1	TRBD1	TGCGCCAGCAGCTCACGGGACAGGGGATACGAGCAGTACTTC	CASSSRDRGYEQYF
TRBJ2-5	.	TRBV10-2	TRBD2	TGCGCCAGCAGAGCCGGGACTAGCGGGAGAGAGACCCAGTACTTC	CASRAGTSGRETQYF
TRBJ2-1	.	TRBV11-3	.	TGTGCCAGCAGCCGCGGCCCGGAGTTCTTC	CASSRGPEFF
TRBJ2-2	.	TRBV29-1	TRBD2	TGCAGCGCCAAGCGGGAGTTTAGGGCCGGGGAGCTGTTTTTT	CSAKREFRAGELFF
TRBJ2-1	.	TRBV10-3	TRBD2	TGTGCCATCAGTCAACGCTTGAAGGGGACTAGCAACAATGAGCAGTTCTTC	CAISQRLKGTSNNEQFF
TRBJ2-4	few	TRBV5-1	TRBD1	TGCGCCAGCAGCCTCCGGGACAGGGGCGCCATTCAGTACTTC	CASSLRDRGAIQYF
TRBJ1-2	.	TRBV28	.	TGTGCCAGCAGCCCACCGGGGGGTCCTAACTATGGCTACACCTTC	CASSPPGGPNYGYTF
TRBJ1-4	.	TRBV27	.	TGTGCCAGCAGCCGGACGCCGCCCTCCTATGAAAAACTGTTTTTT	CASSRTPPSYEKLFF
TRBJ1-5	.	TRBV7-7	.	TGTGCTAGCAGCCCGGGTCGCAATCAGCCCCAGCATTTT	CASSPGRNQPQHF
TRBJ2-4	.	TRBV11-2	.	TGTGCCAGCAGCTTAGCCTACATAGCCAAAAACATTCAGTACTTC	CASSLAYIAKNIQYF
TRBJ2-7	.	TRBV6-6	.	TGTGCCAGCAGTTGGGGGACCCAGCCTCTCGAGCAGTACTTC	CASSWGTQPLEQYF
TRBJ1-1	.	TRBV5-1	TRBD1	TGCGCCAGCAGCTTGGCCGGGGGACAGGGAGGTTCCACTGAAGCTTTCTTT	CASSLAGGQGGSTEAFF
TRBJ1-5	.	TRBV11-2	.	TGTGCCAGCAGCCCTAGGGACAACAATCAGCCCCAGCATTTT	CASSPRDNNQPQHF
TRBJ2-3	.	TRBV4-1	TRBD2	TGCGCCAGCAGCCTGGGCGGGAGGTCAGATACGCAGTATTTT	CASSLGGRSDTQYF
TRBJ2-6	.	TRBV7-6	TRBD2	TGTGCCAGCAGCTTATCTAAAACCGGGGGGACCAACGTCCTGACTTTC	CASSLSKTGGTNVLTF
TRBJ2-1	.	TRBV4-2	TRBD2	TGTGCCAGCAGCCAAGAATGGACTAGCGGATACAATGAGCAGTTCTTC	CASSQEWTSGYNEQFF
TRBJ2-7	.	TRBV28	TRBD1	TGTGCCAGCAGTGCCTTCCGGGACAGCGGACACTTC	CASSAFRDSGHF
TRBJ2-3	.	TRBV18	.	TGTGCCAGCTCACGAGAGGAGTTTAATCGGGACACAGATACGCAGTATTTT	CASSREEFNRDTDTQYF
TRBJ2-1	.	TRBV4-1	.	TGCGCCAGCAGCCCGGGACTCTACAATGAGCAGTTCTTC	CASSPGLYNEQFF
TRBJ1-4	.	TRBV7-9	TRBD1	TGTGCCAGCAGCCAGGACAGGGCAAGAGAAAAACTGTTTTTT	CASSQDRAREKLFF
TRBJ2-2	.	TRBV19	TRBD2	TGTGCCAGTAGTATAGGACGGACTAGCGGGAGCCGGTCGGAGCTGTTTTTT	CASSIGRTSGSRSELFF
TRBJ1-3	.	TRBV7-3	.	TGTGCCAGCAGCTCGGGACTTGGGAACACCATATATTTT	CASSSGLGNTIYF
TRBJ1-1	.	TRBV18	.	TGTGCCAGCTCACCAAATGTAAACACTGAAGCTTTCTTT	CASSPNVNTEAFF
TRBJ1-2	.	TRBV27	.	TGTGCCAGCAGTTTACCGGGGAACTATGGCTACACCTTC	CASSLPGNYGYTF
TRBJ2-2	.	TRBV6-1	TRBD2	TGTGCCAGCAGTGTAGCGGGAGGGATCGGGGAGCTGTTTTTT	CASSVAGGIGELFF
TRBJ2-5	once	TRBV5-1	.	TGCGCCAGCAGCTTGGGATTCGGGGAGACCCAGTACTTC	CASSLGFGETQYF
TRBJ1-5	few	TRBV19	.	TGTGCCAGTAGTATGGGAGTTACTCTCAATCAGCCCCAGCATTTT	CASSMGVTLNQPQHF